This record concerns one TCR beta chain sequence. TCRdb fed the RT-PCR reads into MiXCR, producing one record per CDR3 protein. The sample yields 550,000 to 750,000 distinct CDR3 sequences, approximately 14% seen once. The V gene's germline CDR1 is SGHAT and CDR2 FQNNGV. With 1 base clipped from V and 6 bases from J, the junction kept 5 bases outside the gene matches. The length of the CDR3 is 16 residues. V gene TRBV11-2 combines with J gene TRBJ2-3; 12 bases fit TRBD2. The source is a female donor in good health, serving as a healthy control. The sample comprised memory CD4+ T cells from blood. The CDR3, as DNA: TGTGCCAGCAGCTTAGCTAGCGGGAGGGCCGTGGATACGCAGTATTTT. Translated, it gives CASSLASGRAVDTQYF.